Following are 25 T cell receptor beta chains from one sample sequenced in a study of breast tumors, draining lymph nodes, adjacent tissues. Axillary draining lymph nodes of breast cancer patients supplied the node samples. MiXCR, applied by TCRdb to the multiplex PCR reads, yields one record per CDR3 protein. The data hold about 200,000 distinct CDR3 sequences, with 31% observed a single time. Sequenced input: axillary lymph node tissue. Receptors were obtained from a female donor with breast cancer. Some clones in this sample may be carry-over from other donors' samples.

This clonotype appeared once. A junction boundary mismatches the germline segment, possibly from a read error. The chain has TRBV9 and TRBJ2-1; 8 bases map to TRBD2. Germline V gene lookup returns CDR1 SGDLS and CDR2 YYNGEE. The CDR3 consists of 15 residues. The CDR3 here is CASSPAGRVGNEPFF. CDR3 nucleotides: TGTGCCAGCAGCCCCGCCGGGAGGGTAGGAAATGAGCCGTTCTTC.

The chain links TRBV6-6 to TRBJ2-5; D might be TRBD2 (5 bases). Germline lookup yields CDR1 MNHNY and CDR2 SVGAGI (reference sequence). This CDR3 spans 12 amino acids. The V end lost 5 bases, the J end lost 5 bases, and 9 bases lay between the germline ends. The CDR3 region is CASSPAEETQYF. The CDR3 DNA reads as TGTGCCAGCAGTCCAGCGGAGGAGACCCAGTACTTC.

This chain uses TRBV19 with TRBJ2-2; D unclear. Trimming shortened V by 1 base and J by 7 bases, and 7 bases separated the two germline ends. The germline V gene has CDR1 LNHDA and CDR2 SQIVND (reference sequence). This CDR3 spans 13 amino acids. This CDR3 is CASSIGASGELFF. As DNA, the CDR3 is TGTGCCAGTAGTATAGGGGCTAGCGGGGAGCTGTTTTTT.

This clonotype was observed at least ten times. The CDR3 here is CASSRNVGARSEKLFF. As DNA, the CDR3 is TGTGCCAGCAGCCGGAACGTGGGAGCCCGTAGTGAAAAACTGTTTTTT. The rearrangement links TRBV14 to TRBJ1-4, with D uncertain. The V end lost 4 bases, the J end lost 7 bases, and 19 bases lay between the germline ends. CDR1 SGHDN and CDR2 FVKESK come from the germline V gene. The CDR3 is 16 amino acids.

This clonotype was recorded at least ten times. The chain recombines TRBV7-3 with TRBJ2-1, with D possibly being TRBD1 or TRBD2 (5 bases each). The V end lost 2 bases, the J end lost 6 bases, and 14 bases lay between the germline ends. CDR1 is SGHTA and CDR2 is FQGTGA in the germline V gene. The CDR3 extends over 15 amino acids. CDR3 sequence reads: CASSLAGARGNEQFF. In nucleotides, the CDR3 is TGTGCCAGCAGCTTAGCTGGCGCGAGGGGCAATGAGCAGTTCTTC. Full variable domain (outside the CDR3, taken from reference TRBV7-3 and TRBJ2-1): GAGVSQTPSNKVTEKGKYVELRCDPISGHTALYWYRQSLGQGPEFLIYFQGTGAADDSGLPNDRFFAVRPEGSVSTLKIQRTERGDSAVYLCASSLAGARGNEQFFGPGTRLTVL.

This clonotype was found many times. The genes are TRBV7-8 and TRBJ1-2; D is perhaps TRBD1 (6 bases). V was pared by 2 bases and J by 1 base, with 17 bases between. The CDR3 is 17 amino acids. CDR1 is SGHVS and CDR2 is FQNEAQ in the germline V gene. CDR3 DNA sequence: TGTGCCAGCAGCTTAAGGATCGGGGCGGACAGTAACTATGGCTACACCTTC. Protein product: CASSLRIGADSNYGYTF.

The table lists this clonotype with many counts. This chain links TRBV14 with TRBJ2-7, with a weak D call TRBD1 (7 bases). Per the germline V gene, CDR1 is SGHDN and CDR2 is FVKESK. The CDR3 runs 13 residues. V gave up 4 bases and J gave up 7 bases, with 14 bases separating them. The CDR3 here is CASSPRPGGEQYF. CDR3 coding DNA: TGTGCCAGCAGCCCACGGCCAGGGGGGGAGCAGTACTTC.

This clonotype has a count of ten or more. V and J are TRBV14 and TRBJ2-5, with TRBD1 matching 8 bases. Germline assignment: CDR1 SGHDN and CDR2 FVKESK. The CDR3 contains 15 residues. The trim removed 2 bases at V and 2 bases at J, leaving 4 bases unmatched. The CDR3 spells CASSQQGAFQETQYF. The CDR3 nucleotides are TGTGCCAGCAGCCAACAGGGGGCCTTTCAAGAGACCCAGTACTTC.

This clonotype was observed a single time. Since no conserved phenylalanine or tryptophan closes the CDR3, a read error is the likely cause. The DNA is left out, because the CDR3 cannot be placed on it with certainty; the CDR3 is given as TCRdb lists it. The chain links TRBV9 to TRBJ1-2; the table names TRBD1, a call not compared with the DNA. The CDR3 is 15 residues long, ends included. Germline CDR1 and CDR2: SGDLS and YYNGEE. CDR3 in amino acids: CASSVVPGVGYGSTV.

This clonotype was recorded many times. This chain links TRBV12-3 or TRBV12-4 with TRBJ2-7; D might be TRBD1 (5 bases). There are 14 residues in the CDR3. Between the trimmed V and J ends, which lost 10 bases and 5 bases, there was a span of 21 bases. The CDR3 DNA is TGTGCCATCGATCGTGGCCAGGGCTCAGACGAGCAGTACTTC. Translating it yields CAIDRGQGSDEQYF.

A note on this clonotype: With a much larger clone just one base away, this may be a read error. CDR3 bases: TGTGCCAGCAGCTCGACTAGCTCCGAGCAGTTCTTC. Amino acid sequence: CASSSTSSEQFF. This chain uses TRBV5-6 with TRBJ2-1, with TRBD2 matching 7 bases. The CDR3 loop spans 12 amino acids. J lost 10 bases, V lost 3 bases, and 4 bases had no gene match. Germline V lookup: CDR1 SGHDT, CDR2 YYEEEE.

The chain joins TRBV10-1 to TRBJ2-1; 9 positions match TRBD1. Germline values: CDR1 WNHNN, CDR2 SYGVQD (reference sequence). The V and J ends lost 5 bases and 9 bases, in that order; junction bases with no gene match: 17. The CDR3 sequence is 17 residues long. The CDR3 loop is CASSQGTGSPGWGEQFF. CDR3 bases: TGCGCCAGCAGTCAGGGGACAGGGTCGCCGGGTTGGGGTGAGCAGTTCTTC.

This clonotype was seen a handful of times. The chain is built from TRBV6-1 and TRBJ1-1; D ambiguous. The length of the CDR3 is 13 residues. Germline V gene sequence: CDR1 MNHNS, CDR2 SASEGT. Trimming removed 8 bases from V and 5 bases from J, with 15 bases in between. The CDR3 sequence: CASSDMDATEAFF. CDR3 sequence (DNA): TGTGCCAGCTCAGACATGGACGCGACTGAAGCTTTCTTT.

In its sample, this clonotype was seen many times. V is TRBV20-1 and J is TRBJ2-7, with D uncertain. Germline CDR1 and CDR2: DFQATT and SNEGSKA (reference sequence). V gave up 6 bases and J gave up 2 bases, with 14 bases separating them. The CDR3 length is 13 residues. CDR3 bases: TGCAGTGCGTTGAGACCTGCCCCCTACGAGCAGTACTTC. Translating gives CSALRPAPYEQYF.

This chain links TRBV7-2 with TRBJ2-5; 13 nucleotides match TRBD2. The CDR3 contains 17 residues. V shed 1 base, J shed 2 bases, and the junction held 4 bases outside the gene matches. Germline V CDR1 and CDR2: SGHTA, FQGNSA. The CDR3 DNA is TGTGCCAGCAGCTTAGTTCCGGGACTAGCGGGACAAGAGACCCAGTACTTC. This sequence encodes CASSLVPGLAGQETQYF.

A few counts support this clonotype. The junction departs from germline at one end; a sequencing error may be responsible. This sequence joins TRBV5-4 and TRBJ2-5, with 12 bases identical to TRBD1. The CDR3 runs to 17 residues. Per germline, CDR1 SGHNT and CDR2 YYREEE (reference sequence). The CDR3 sequence: CASSWRVGTGGRETQCF. Written as DNA, the CDR3 is TGTGCCAGCAGCTGGAGGGTCGGGACAGGGGGCCGTGAGACCCAGTGCTTC.

This clonotype showed up just once. This may be a read error, as it is one base from a much larger clone. This chain joins TRBV6-6 and TRBJ2-7, with TRBD1 identical over 7 bases. Germline CDR1 is MNHNY and CDR2 is SVGAGI (reference sequence). V trimming: 5 bases; J trimming: 4 bases; junction bases outside the gene matches: 8. This CDR3 has 14 amino acids. CDR3 nucleotide sequence: TGTGCCAGCAGTCACACTGACAGGGATTACGAGCAGTACTTC. This gives the protein CASSHTDRDYEQYF.

This clonotype was seen repeatedly, ten times or more. This chain uses TRBV20-1 with TRBJ2-7, with D possibly TRBD2 on 6 matching bases. Between the trimmed V and J ends, which lost 3 bases and 0 bases, there was a span of 9 bases. CDR1 DFQATT and CDR2 SNEGSKA come from the germline V gene (reference sequence). The CDR3 runs to 13 residues. The DNA of the CDR3 is TGCAGTGCTAGGGGAGGCTACTCCTACGAGCAGTACTTC. Translated: CSARGGYSYEQYF.

This clonotype has ten or more counts. The genes are TRBV6-1 and TRBJ1-4; TRBD1 matches at 7 bases. V gave up 2 bases and J gave up 4 bases; unmatched junction bases: 16. This CDR3 contains 19 residues. In germline, CDR1 is MNHNS, CDR2 SASEGT. The CDR3 loop is CASSEKDPSQTGHNEKLFF. CDR3 nucleotide sequence: TGTGCCAGCAGTGAAAAAGACCCCAGTCAGACAGGGCATAATGAAAAACTGTTTTTT.

This chain joins TRBV5-4 and TRBJ1-3; D is perhaps TRBD1 (5 bases). Between the trimmed V and J ends, which lost 4 bases and 4 bases, there was a span of 15 bases. Germline loops: CDR1 SGHNT, CDR2 YYREEE (reference sequence). CDR3 size: 15 residues. The CDR3 sequence: CASSIGGRDGNTIYF. In DNA form, the CDR3 reads TGTGCCAGCAGCATCGGAGGCAGGGACGGAAACACCATATATTTT.

This clonotype was seen once. In DNA, the CDR3 is TGTGCCAGCAGCTTAGCGGGCCCCACAGATACGCAGTATTTT. It encodes CASSLAGPTDTQYF. The V gene is TRBV7-3, the J gene TRBJ2-3, with D maybe TRBD2 (5 bases). V was trimmed by 2 bases and J by 2 bases, leaving 8 bases between them. CDR1 and CDR2 from the germline V gene are SGHTA and FQGTGA. This CDR3 is built from 14 residues.

The rearrangement uses TRBV3-1 and TRBJ2-6; a weak D match, TRBD2 (7 bases). The CDR3 totals 18 residues. Deletions cut 1 base from V and 0 bases from J, with 13 bases between. The germline V gene has CDR1 LGHDT and CDR2 YNNKEL (reference sequence). The CDR3 DNA reads TGTGCCAGCAGCCAAGTAGGGAGGGGGGTCTCTGGGGCCAACGTCCTGACTTTC. It codes for CASSQVGRGVSGANVLTF.

This clonotype was seen at least ten times. The chain is built from TRBV15 and TRBJ2-7; D tentatively reads TRBD1 or TRBD2 (7 bases each). The CDR3 consists of 14 residues. Trimming cost V 8 bases and J 6 bases, with 20 bases left between them. Looked up from germline, CDR1 is LNHNV and CDR2 is YYDKDF (reference sequence). The CDR3, as DNA: TGTGCCACCGGAGGGCAGGGGGGGATAGGCGAGCAGTACTTC. Translated: CATGGQGGIGEQYF.

This clonotype occurred many times. The chain uses TRBV6-1 and TRBJ1-4; weak D call: TRBD1 (6 bases). Germline V gives CDR1 MNHNS, CDR2 SASEGT. The V and J ends lost 5 bases and 8 bases respectively, with 12 bases between them. The CDR3 spans 13 residues. The CDR3 DNA follows: TGTGCCAGCAGTAGGGGGGCGCGGGAAAAACTGTTTTTT. Translation gives CASSRGAREKLFF.

There are many counts of this clonotype. The rearrangement links TRBV9 to TRBJ2-2; D is possibly TRBD1 (6 bases). The germline V gene encodes CDR1 SGDLS and CDR2 YYNGEE. Trimming removed 0 bases at V and 2 bases at J, with 8 bases between. This CDR3 comprises 15 residues. The CDR3 DNA reads TGTGCCAGCAGCGTAGTGGGGGCTAACACCGGGGAGCTGTTTTTT. The encoded protein is CASSVVGANTGELFF.